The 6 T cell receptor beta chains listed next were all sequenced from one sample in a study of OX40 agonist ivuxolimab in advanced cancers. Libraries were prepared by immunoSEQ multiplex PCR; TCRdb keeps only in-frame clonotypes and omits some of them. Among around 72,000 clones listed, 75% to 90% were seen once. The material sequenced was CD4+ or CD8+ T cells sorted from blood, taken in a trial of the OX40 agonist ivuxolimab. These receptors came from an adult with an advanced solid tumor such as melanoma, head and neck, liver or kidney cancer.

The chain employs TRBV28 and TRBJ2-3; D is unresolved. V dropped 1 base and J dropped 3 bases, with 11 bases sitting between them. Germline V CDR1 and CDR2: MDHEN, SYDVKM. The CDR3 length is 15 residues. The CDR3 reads CASSLFWLGTDTQYF. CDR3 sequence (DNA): TGTGCCAGCAGTTTATTTTGGCTGGGGACAGATACGCAGTATTTT.

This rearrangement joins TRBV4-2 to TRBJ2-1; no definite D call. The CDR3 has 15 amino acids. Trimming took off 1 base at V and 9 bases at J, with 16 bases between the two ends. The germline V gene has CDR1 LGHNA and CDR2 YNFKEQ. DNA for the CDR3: TGTGCCAGCAGCCAAGGGGCTCGGTCTGAGGCTGAGCAGTTCTTC. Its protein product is CASSQGARSEAEQFF.

The CDR3: CASSLTSGLSSQYF. DNA of the CDR3: TGTGCCAGCAGCCTGACTAGCGGACTTTCCTCGCAGTACTTC. V is TRBV5-3 and J is TRBJ2-7; 9 nucleotides agree with TRBD2. TRBV5-3 is an open reading frame whose function is uncertain. There are 14 residues in the CDR3. The J segment lost 9 bases and the V segment lost 8 bases, leaving 15 bases of the junction unmatched.

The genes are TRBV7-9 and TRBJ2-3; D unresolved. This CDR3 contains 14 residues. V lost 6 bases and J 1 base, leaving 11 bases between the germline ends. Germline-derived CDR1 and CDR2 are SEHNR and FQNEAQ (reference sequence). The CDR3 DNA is TGTGCCAGCAGTAAAACTGGTCGCACAGATACGCAGTATTTT. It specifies CASSKTGRTDTQYF. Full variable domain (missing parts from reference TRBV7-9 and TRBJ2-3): DTGVSQNPRHKITKRGQNVTFRCDPISEHNRLYWYRQTLGQGPEFLTYFQNEAQLEKSRLLSDRFSAERPKGSFSTLEIQRTEQGDSAMYLCASSKTGRTDTQYFGPGTRLTVL.

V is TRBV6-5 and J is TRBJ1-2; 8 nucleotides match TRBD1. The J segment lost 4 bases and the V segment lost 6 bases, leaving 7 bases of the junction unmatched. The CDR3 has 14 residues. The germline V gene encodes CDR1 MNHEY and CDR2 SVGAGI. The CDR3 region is CASRFPGQVYGYTF. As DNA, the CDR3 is TGTGCCAGCAGATTTCCGGGACAGGTCTATGGCTACACCTTC.

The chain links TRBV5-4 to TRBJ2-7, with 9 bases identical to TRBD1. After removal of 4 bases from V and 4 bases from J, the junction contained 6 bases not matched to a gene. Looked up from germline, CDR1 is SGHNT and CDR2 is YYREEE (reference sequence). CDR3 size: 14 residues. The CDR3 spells CASSRGQGKYEQYF. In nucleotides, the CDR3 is TGTGCCAGCAGCCGAGGACAGGGGAAGTACGAGCAGTACTTC.